Listed below are T cell receptor beta chains from one sample, sequenced in a study of T cell repertoires in cytomegalovirus infection. Antigen specificity for these receptors is unknown. TCRdb reprocessed the reads via MiXCR and lists one record per CDR3 protein. This table holds around 900,000 distinct CDR3 sequences, approximately 32% found once. The sequencing here drew on cultured CD8+ T cells from PBMCs, taken from culture after CMV antigen stimulation. These receptors came from a human donor in good health (CMV status not recorded). Some clones in this sample may be carry-over from other donors' samples. CDR3s include the opening cysteine and the closing phenylalanine or tryptophan. Fields, in order: V gene, D gene, clone size, J gene, CDR3 DNA, CDR3 protein. D genes are given only for firm matches. Size tells how often a clone was seen (once, few, many) or the class of an expanded clone, and some rows leave it out.

v_call: TRBV13
d_call: -
clone_size: -
j_call: TRBJ1-2
cdr3_nt: TGTGCCAGCAGCTTAGGGACTGAGCATGGCTACACCTTC
cdr3_aa: CASSLGTEHGYTF

v_call: TRBV3-1
d_call: -
clone_size: once
j_call: TRBJ2-3
cdr3_nt: TGTGCCAGCAGCCAACCCTACAGCACAGATACGCAGTATTTT
cdr3_aa: CASSQPYSTDTQYF

v_call: TRBV6-2/TRBV6-3
d_call: TRBD2
clone_size: medium-sized
j_call: TRBJ2-2
cdr3_nt: TGTGCCAGCAGTTGGGAGAGAGCGGGGGGGCTAACGGCCGGGGAGCTGTTTTTT
cdr3_aa: CASSWERAGGLTAGELFF

v_call: TRBV12-3/TRBV12-4
d_call: -
clone_size: -
j_call: TRBJ1-1
cdr3_nt: TGTGCCAGCAGTCTTACAGGGTTTCGGACTGAAGCTTTCTTT
cdr3_aa: CASSLTGFRTEAFF

v_call: TRBV5-8
d_call: TRBD1
clone_size: -
j_call: TRBJ1-2
cdr3_nt: TGTGCCAGCCCGGACAGGGATCATGAAGCTAACTATGGCTACACCTTC
cdr3_aa: CASPDRDHEANYGYTF

v_call: TRBV13
d_call: TRBD1
clone_size: -
j_call: TRBJ1-1
cdr3_nt: TGTGCCAGCAGCTTATCAGGGGGAATTTACACTGAAGCTTTCTTT
cdr3_aa: CASSLSGGIYTEAFF

v_call: TRBV7-6
d_call: -
clone_size: few
j_call: TRBJ2-3
cdr3_nt: TGTGCCAGCAGCTTACGTGCGGGGCCTAGCACAGATACGCAGTATTTT
cdr3_aa: CASSLRAGPSTDTQYF

v_call: TRBV6-2/TRBV6-3
d_call: TRBD1
clone_size: -
j_call: TRBJ1-6
cdr3_nt: TGTGCCAGCAGTCCGGGACAGGAAACCTATAATTCACCCCTCCACTTT
cdr3_aa: CASSPGQETYNSPLHF

v_call: TRBV2
d_call: -
clone_size: -
j_call: TRBJ2-1
cdr3_nt: TGTACCAGCAGTGAACGGGCAACCCGGGGCGGGGGCGACGATGAGCAGTTCTTC
cdr3_aa: CTSSERATRGGGDDEQFF

v_call: TRBV13
d_call: -
clone_size: -
j_call: TRBJ2-3
cdr3_nt: TGTGCCAGCAGCCCGGTGGGGGGTTCTAGCACAGATACGCAGTATTTT
cdr3_aa: CASSPVGGSSTDTQYF

v_call: TRBV19
d_call: -
clone_size: -
j_call: TRBJ1-1
cdr3_nt: TGTGCCAGTAGTATTTTAGGGGGAAGTGAAGCTTTCTTT
cdr3_aa: CASSILGGSEAFF

v_call: TRBV5-5
d_call: -
clone_size: -
j_call: TRBJ1-1
cdr3_nt: TGTGCCAGCAGCTTTGAAAAATACACTGAAGCTTTCTTT
cdr3_aa: CASSFEKYTEAFF

v_call: TRBV6-2/TRBV6-3
d_call: -
clone_size: -
j_call: TRBJ2-2
cdr3_nt: TGTGCCAGCAGCCTTACTACGGGGGTCCTTAACACCGGGGAGCTGTTTTTT
cdr3_aa: CASSLTTGVLNTGELFF

v_call: TRBV6-9
d_call: TRBD1
clone_size: -
j_call: TRBJ1-6
cdr3_nt: TGTGCCAGCAGGAAGAACGGAACAGGGGACAATTCACCCCTCCACTTT
cdr3_aa: CASRKNGTGDNSPLHF

v_call: TRBV3-1
d_call: TRBD1
clone_size: -
j_call: TRBJ2-7
cdr3_nt: TGTGCCAGCAGCCCGGACAGGCGGGCCGCCGTTCCGTACGAGCAGTACTTC
cdr3_aa: CASSPDRRAAVPYEQYF

v_call: TRBV7-2
d_call: -
clone_size: many
j_call: TRBJ2-3
cdr3_nt: TGTGCCAGCAGCCCCGATCCCCAAGATACGCAGTATTTT
cdr3_aa: CASSPDPQDTQYF

v_call: TRBV19
d_call: -
clone_size: -
j_call: TRBJ1-4
cdr3_nt: TGTGCCAGCCGAAGGCTTTCTGGGGGAAAACTGTTTTTT
cdr3_aa: CASRRLSGGKLFF

v_call: TRBV24-1
d_call: -
clone_size: -
j_call: TRBJ2-2
cdr3_nt: TGTGCCACCGCCGTAGACGGGGAGCTGTTTTTT
cdr3_aa: CATAVDGELFF

v_call: TRBV7-4
d_call: -
clone_size: once
j_call: TRBJ1-5
cdr3_nt: TGTGCCAGCAGCTTGGCGCGTGTAACCGAGAGCAATCAGCCCCAGCATTTT
cdr3_aa: CASSLARVTESNQPQHF

v_call: TRBV14
d_call: -
clone_size: few
j_call: TRBJ1-3
cdr3_nt: TGTGCCAGCAGCCAAGTACCAGCTGGAAACACCATATATTTT
cdr3_aa: CASSQVPAGNTIYF

v_call: TRBV29-1
d_call: -
clone_size: few
j_call: TRBJ1-2
cdr3_nt: TGCAGCGTCCAGGGTAACTATGGCTACACCTTC
cdr3_aa: CSVQGNYGYTF

v_call: TRBV6-5
d_call: -
clone_size: -
j_call: TRBJ1-3
cdr3_nt: TGTGTCAGCAGTAGTGGACCGGCGGGTGGAAACACCATATATTTT
cdr3_aa: CVSSSGPAGGNTIYF

v_call: TRBV2
d_call: -
clone_size: few
j_call: TRBJ1-6
cdr3_nt: TGTGCCAGCAGTGAAGCGTTAAATCCAGGACAGAGTGGTTCCCTCCACTTT
cdr3_aa: CASSEALNPGQSGSLHF

v_call: TRBV5-5
d_call: -
clone_size: -
j_call: TRBJ2-7
cdr3_nt: TGTGCCAGCAGCTTGGAACAGGGTCCCCCTTACGAGCAGTACTTC
cdr3_aa: CASSLEQGPPYEQYF

v_call: TRBV6-2/TRBV6-3
d_call: -
clone_size: -
j_call: TRBJ2-2
cdr3_nt: TGTGCCAGCAGTTACATCCAGGGAGAGAACACCGGGGAGCTGTTTTTT
cdr3_aa: CASSYIQGENTGELFF

v_call: TRBV27
d_call: -
clone_size: -
j_call: TRBJ2-3
cdr3_nt: TGTGCCAGCAGTCCAGGGGTCGAAGTTTGGGATACGCAGTATTTT
cdr3_aa: CASSPGVEVWDTQYF

v_call: TRBV9
d_call: TRBD2
clone_size: -
j_call: TRBJ2-5
cdr3_nt: TGTGCCAGCAGCCCTCGGACTAGCGAGGTTGGGGAGACCCAGTACTTC
cdr3_aa: CASSPRTSEVGETQYF

v_call: TRBV5-1
d_call: TRBD1
clone_size: -
j_call: TRBJ2-7
cdr3_nt: TGCGCCAGCATCGATTTGACAGGGTCAAGGGACGAGCAGTACTTC
cdr3_aa: CASIDLTGSRDEQYF

v_call: TRBV6-8
d_call: -
clone_size: -
j_call: TRBJ1-5
cdr3_nt: TGTGCCAGCAGGGACGGCAGCAATCAGCCCCAGCATTTT
cdr3_aa: CASRDGSNQPQHF

v_call: TRBV7-9
d_call: TRBD1
clone_size: few
j_call: TRBJ1-2
cdr3_nt: TGTGCCACCCCCGGGACAGGGTATGGCTACACCTTC
cdr3_aa: CATPGTGYGYTF

v_call: TRBV7-9
d_call: TRBD1
clone_size: few
j_call: TRBJ1-2
cdr3_nt: TGTGCCAGCAGCCCAACGGGACAGGAGGCTAACTATGGCTACACCTTC
cdr3_aa: CASSPTGQEANYGYTF

v_call: TRBV11-3
d_call: TRBD2
clone_size: -
j_call: TRBJ2-7
cdr3_nt: TGTGCCAGCAGCTTATTTTCGGGGGGGGCCTACGAGCAGTACTTC
cdr3_aa: CASSLFSGGAYEQYF

v_call: TRBV7-9
d_call: -
clone_size: few
j_call: TRBJ1-2
cdr3_nt: TGTGCCAGCAGCTCCGCCGCCAAGTTGCTAGAAGACTACACCTTC
cdr3_aa: CASSSAAKLLEDYTF

v_call: TRBV7-3
d_call: -
clone_size: -
j_call: TRBJ1-2
cdr3_nt: -
cdr3_aa: CAPPPAQNYGCTF

v_call: TRBV7-9
d_call: -
clone_size: few
j_call: TRBJ1-2
cdr3_nt: TGTGCCAGCAGCTTGGGACCGAGAGTCTATGGCTACACCTTC
cdr3_aa: CASSLGPRVYGYTF

v_call: TRBV27
d_call: TRBD2
clone_size: few
j_call: TRBJ2-3
cdr3_nt: TGTGCCACAAGATGGCTAGCGGGTATCACAGATACGCAGTATTTT
cdr3_aa: CATRWLAGITDTQYF

v_call: TRBV2
d_call: -
clone_size: few
j_call: TRBJ2-1
cdr3_nt: TGTGCCAGCAGAGGGCTACCACACAATGAGCAGTTCTTC
cdr3_aa: CASRGLPHNEQFF

v_call: TRBV7-2
d_call: -
clone_size: few
j_call: TRBJ1-4
cdr3_nt: TGTGCCAGCAGCCCGGACGGTGAAAAACTGTTTTTT
cdr3_aa: CASSPDGEKLFF

v_call: TRBV7-6
d_call: -
clone_size: few
j_call: TRBJ2-3
cdr3_nt: TGTGCCAGCAGCTATACTCTGTTGGCAGATACGCAGTATTTT
cdr3_aa: CASSYTLLADTQYF

v_call: TRBV7-9
d_call: -
clone_size: many
j_call: TRBJ1-2
cdr3_nt: TGTGCCAGCAGCTTGCTGGACAGCGATGGCTACACCTTC
cdr3_aa: CASSLLDSDGYTF

v_call: TRBV10-2
d_call: -
clone_size: -
j_call: TRBJ1-1
cdr3_nt: TGCGCCAGCAGTGATGGGGGTCGGAATGAAGCTTTCTTT
cdr3_aa: CASSDGGRNEAFF

v_call: TRBV5-6
d_call: TRBD1
clone_size: -
j_call: TRBJ2-2
cdr3_nt: TGTGCCAGCAGCCCCCGGGACAGGGGATTGACCGGGGAGCTGTTTTTT
cdr3_aa: CASSPRDRGLTGELFF

v_call: TRBV6-2/TRBV6-3
d_call: -
clone_size: many
j_call: TRBJ1-5
cdr3_nt: TGTGCCAGCAGTTACGGGGGGGCGGGCCAGCCCCAGCATTTT
cdr3_aa: CASSYGGAGQPQHF

v_call: TRBV10-3
d_call: TRBD2
clone_size: few
j_call: TRBJ2-1
cdr3_nt: TGTGCCATCAGTGAGCAATTCGGGGGGGCCGGTAATGAGCAGTTCTTC
cdr3_aa: CAISEQFGGAGNEQFF

v_call: TRBV7-9
d_call: TRBD1
clone_size: -
j_call: TRBJ1-2
cdr3_nt: TGTGCCAGCGGACAGGGCGATGATGGCTACACCTTC
cdr3_aa: CASGQGDDGYTF

v_call: TRBV6-5
d_call: -
clone_size: -
j_call: TRBJ1-1
cdr3_nt: TGTGCCAGCAGTTACGGGGGGACTCCCGGCGTAGCTTTCTTT
cdr3_aa: CASSYGGTPGVAFF

v_call: TRBV20-1
d_call: -
clone_size: few
j_call: TRBJ2-1
cdr3_nt: TGCAGTGCTAGAGGAAAGGGGGGCGGATCGTCCTACAATGAGCAGTTCTTC
cdr3_aa: CSARGKGGGSSYNEQFF

v_call: TRBV5-4
d_call: TRBD1
clone_size: -
j_call: TRBJ2-3
cdr3_nt: TGTGCCAGCAGCTCTGGACAGGAGACAGATACGCAGTATTTT
cdr3_aa: CASSSGQETDTQYF

v_call: TRBV4-3
d_call: -
clone_size: few
j_call: TRBJ1-6
cdr3_nt: TGCGCCAGCAGCCAAGATTCCCAGGGGAATTCACCCCTCCACTTT
cdr3_aa: CASSQDSQGNSPLHF

v_call: TRBV5-8
d_call: -
clone_size: few
j_call: TRBJ2-1
cdr3_nt: TGTGCCAGCAGCGGGGCAGGGGCTGGTACTTATACCGATACCTACAATGAGCAGTTCTTC
cdr3_aa: CASSGAGAGTYTDTYNEQFF

v_call: TRBV7-2
d_call: -
clone_size: many
j_call: TRBJ2-1
cdr3_nt: TGTGCCAGCAGCTTAAGTGAGGGGGTCTCCTACAATGAGCAGTTCTTC
cdr3_aa: CASSLSEGVSYNEQFF

v_call: TRBV7-8
d_call: -
clone_size: -
j_call: TRBJ2-2
cdr3_nt: TGTGCCAGCAGAAAAGCCGGGGAGCTGTTTTTT
cdr3_aa: CASRKAGELFF